This T cell receptor (beta chain) comes out of a study of early T cells in non-severe SARS-CoV-2 infection. Study in general: Sequencing of bulk RNA from unsorted whole blood was done, without chain pairing.

Whole-study results and caveats: Missing private and CD4 specificities, VDJdb matching favored anti-spike CD8 responses.

Trimming removed 6 bases from V and 0 bases from J, with 8 bases in between. CDR1 and CDR2 (germline): MNHEY, SMNVEV (reference sequence). This CDR3 spans 13 amino acids. Notes on this clonotype: The target antigen is unknown.

The TCR library protocol attached unique molecular identifiers to the individual cDNA molecules. TCRdb reprocessed the 5' RACE reads with MiXCR, giving one entry per CDR3 protein. The sample has tens of thousands of distinct CDR3 sequences, 9.4% seen once. V usage is TRBV27 and J usage is TRBJ2-5; no definite D call. Sequenced here: whole blood, sampled at baseline. The TCR comes from an adult who was a healthcare worker with PCR-confirmed SARS-CoV-2 infection or an uninfected control (not recorded which). CDR3 in DNA: TGTGCCAGCAGAGGAGAATACCAAGAGACCCAGTACTTC. Its translation is CASRGEYQETQYF.